Sequencing of this TCR beta chain was carried out in a study of cytomegalovirus exposure and HLA in healthy donors. Study as a whole: The 500 to 750 first-cohort repertoires and the 95 to 150 validation repertoires shared the same platform, a later analysis reported. Study conclusions and caveats: A later analysis found first-cohort TCR clusters tended to co-occur in the 130 or so validation repertoires. Altogether, some 160 TCR beta chains were recorded as cytomegalovirus-associated.

With regard to this clone: The antigen remains unidentified.

The donors formed part of the approximately 130-subject validation cohort, distinct from the roughly 730-subject first cohort. Clones were sequenced by immunoSEQ multiplex PCR, and TCRdb holds only the in-frame ones, with some missing. The sample contains 250,000 to 300,000 clones, 80% to 90% of which appear only once. Germline V gene data show CDR1 as ENHRY and CDR2 as SYGVKD. With 4 bases removed from V and 0 bases from J, the gap between germline ends came to 13 bases. This CDR3 comprises 15 residues. Sequencing was done on a sample of PBMCs. The chain joins TRBV10-3 to TRBJ2-7; possible D gene TRBD2, 5 bases. The receptor comes from a woman between 18 and 30 years old in good health and CMV-seronegative. CDR3 sequence: CAISGVEGGSYEQYF. Written as DNA, the CDR3 is TGTGCCATCAGTGGGGTAGAGGGCGGCTCCTACGAGCAGTACTTC.